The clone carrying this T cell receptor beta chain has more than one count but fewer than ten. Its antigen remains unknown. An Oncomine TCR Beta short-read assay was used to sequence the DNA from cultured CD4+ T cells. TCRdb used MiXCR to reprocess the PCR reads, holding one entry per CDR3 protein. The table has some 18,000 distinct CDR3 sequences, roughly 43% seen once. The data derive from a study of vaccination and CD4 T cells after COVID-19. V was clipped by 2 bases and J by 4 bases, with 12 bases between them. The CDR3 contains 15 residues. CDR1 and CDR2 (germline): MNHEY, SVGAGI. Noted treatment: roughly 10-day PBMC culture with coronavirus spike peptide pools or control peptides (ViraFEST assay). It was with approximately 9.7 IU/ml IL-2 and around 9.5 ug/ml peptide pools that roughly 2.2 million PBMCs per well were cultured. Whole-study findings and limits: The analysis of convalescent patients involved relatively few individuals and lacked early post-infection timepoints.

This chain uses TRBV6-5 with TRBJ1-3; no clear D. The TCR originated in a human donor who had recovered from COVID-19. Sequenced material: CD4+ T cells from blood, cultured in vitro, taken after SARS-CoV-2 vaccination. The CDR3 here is CASSYEEGAGNTIYF. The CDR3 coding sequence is TGTGCCAGCAGTTACGAGGAGGGCGCAGGAAACACCATATATTTT.